The 23 T cell receptor beta chains below all came from one sample that was sequenced in a study of human T cells and chemical hapten exposure. Time point: patch test 3, about 24 weeks after DPC sensitization. Treatment denoted: therapeutic diphenylcyclopropenone sensitization with weekly scalp DPC. TCRdb re-called the RACE reads with MiXCR, one entry per CDR3 protein. The data contain roughly 50,000 distinct CDR3 sequences, 9.9% of them singletons. Material: whole blood, obtained in connection with sensitization to the hapten diphenylcyclopropenone (DPC). These receptors all come from a middle-aged woman with alopecia areata. Some clones in this sample may be carry-over from other donors' samples.

The chain joins TRBV6-5 to TRBJ2-7; D is unclear. V lost 6 bases to trimming and J lost 0 bases, with 9 bases between them. The CDR3 covers 13 residues. The V gene's germline CDR1 is MNHEY and CDR2 SVGAGI. The DNA for the CDR3 is TGTGCCAGCAGCCCCCGGAGCTCCTACGAGCAGTACTTC. Its protein product is CASSPRSSYEQYF.

The chain uses TRBV30 and TRBJ1-1, with 8 nucleotides matching TRBD1. This CDR3 contains 12 residues. J was trimmed by 6 bases and V by 0 bases; bases with no gene match: 0. Germline assignment: CDR1 GTSNPN and CDR2 SVGIG (reference sequence). The CDR3 is CAWSVQGAEAFF. For the CDR3, the DNA is TGTGCCTGGAGTGTACAGGGGGCTGAAGCTTTCTTT.

There are many counts of this clonotype. The V call is TRBV29-1, the J call TRBJ2-4; D possibly corresponds to TRBD2 (6 bases). The CDR3 sequence is 12 residues long. Trimming cost V 4 bases and J 8 bases, with 12 bases left between them. Germline V gene data show CDR1 as SQVTM and CDR2 as ANQGSEA. CDR3: CSVGPREDIQYF. Here the CDR3 DNA reads TGCAGCGTTGGACCAAGGGAGGACATTCAGTACTTC.

This chain links TRBV9 with TRBJ2-3, with D possibly TRBD2 on 5 matching bases. This CDR3 has 13 amino acids. V gave up 4 bases and J gave up 3 bases, with 9 bases separating them. CDR1 and CDR2 (germline): SGDLS, YYNGEE. CDR3 nucleotide sequence: TGTGCCAGCAGCCCAGCGGATACAGATACGCAGTATTTT. Translating it yields CASSPADTDTQYF.

The sample holds many counts of this clonotype. The V gene is TRBV6-2 or TRBV6-3, the J gene TRBJ2-6; D ambiguous. The length of the CDR3 is 13 residues. Trimming pared 3 bases from V and 15 bases from J, leaving 15 bases between. The germline V gene has CDR1 MNHEY and CDR2 SVGEGT. The CDR3 DNA reads TGTGCCAGCAGTTATCTTGGAGAAGGGCGCCTGACTTTC. This translates into CASSYLGEGRLTF.

This clonotype came up many times. J is TRBJ1-2 and V is TRBV25-1; D is unresolved. The germline V gene has CDR1 MGHDK and CDR2 SYGVNS. This CDR3 region has 15 residues. The V and J ends lost 2 bases and 0 bases respectively, with 10 bases between them. This CDR3 reads CASSEPAGTNYGYTF. In DNA, the CDR3 is TGTGCCAGCAGTGAACCAGCCGGGACTAACTATGGCTACACCTTC.

There are many counts of this clonotype. The J gene is TRBJ2-1, the V gene TRBV7-9; 13 bases map to TRBD2. V lost 4 bases, J lost 7 bases, and 7 bases stayed unmatched. Germline V CDR1 and CDR2: SEHNR, FQNEAQ (reference sequence). The CDR3 length is 16 residues. CDR3 sequence reads: CASSSTSGGAFNEQFF. The CDR3 nucleotides are TGTGCCAGCAGCTCTACTAGCGGGGGGGCGTTTAATGAGCAGTTCTTC. Complete variable domain (other parts from reference TRBV7-9 and TRBJ2-1): DTGVSQNPRHKITKRGQNVTFRCDPISEHNRLYWYRQTLGQGPEFLTYFQNEAQLEKSRLLSDRFSAERPKGSFSTLEIQRTEQGDSAMYLCASSSTSGGAFNEQFFGPGTRLTVL.

This clonotype turned up a few times. The V and J genes are TRBV7-2 and TRBJ2-5; D not resolved. The CDR3 is 13 amino acids. V lost 1 base, J lost 4 bases, and 7 bases lay in between. In germline, CDR1 is SGHTA, CDR2 FQGNSA. CDR3 in DNA: TGTGCCAGCAGCTTAGGTCCCAGAGAGACCCAGTACTTC. Protein sequence: CASSLGPRETQYF. The variable domain in full, completed from reference TRBV7-2 and TRBJ2-5, reads GAGVSQSPSNKVTEKGKDVELRCDPISGHTALYWYRQSLGQGLEFLIYFQGNSAPDKSGLPSDRFSAERTGGSVSTLTIQRTQQEDSAVYLCASSLGPRETQYFGPGTRLLVL.

This clonotype was counted only a few times. The chain has TRBV6-2 or TRBV6-3 and TRBJ1-1, with D unclear. Germline V gene sequence: CDR1 MNHEY, CDR2 SVGEGT. V was trimmed by 5 bases and J by 7 bases, leaving 14 bases between them. The CDR3 has 13 amino acids. CDR3 bases: TGTGCCAGCAGTCCAGATGGACGGATTGAAGCTTTCTTT. It yields the protein CASSPDGRIEAFF.

This clonotype appeared a few times. This chain joins TRBV28 and TRBJ2-7; D possibly matches TRBD1 or TRBD2 (5 bases each). The germline V gene encodes CDR1 MDHEN and CDR2 SYDVKM. Trimming took off 3 bases at V and 4 bases at J, with 10 bases between the two ends. This CDR3 spans 13 amino acids. The CDR3 bases are TGTGCCAGCAGTTTGGGGGTTTGGTACGAGCAGTACTTC. Its protein product is CASSLGVWYEQYF.

This clonotype was detected ten times or more. This chain connects TRBV5-8 to TRBJ1-3; D is uncertain. The CDR3 is 15 amino acids. Germline V gene sequence: CDR1 SGHTS, CDR2 YDEGEE. V was trimmed by 4 bases and J by 0 bases, leaving 11 bases between them. CDR3 loop: CASSRNSISGNTIYF. CDR3 DNA: TGTGCCAGCAGCAGAAACAGCATCTCTGGAAACACCATATATTTT. Looking up the rest from reference TRBV5-8 and TRBJ1-3 gives the full variable domain: EAGVTQSPTHLIKTRGQQATLRCSPISGHTSVYWYQQALGLGLQFLLWYDEGEERNRGNFPPRFSGRQFPNYSSELNVNALELEDSALYLCASSRNSISGNTIYFGEGSWLTVV.

The table lists this clonotype with a few counts. This chain connects TRBV28 to TRBJ1-4; no firm D call. Germline CDR1 and CDR2: MDHEN and SYDVKM. CDR3 size: 14 residues. With 8 bases removed from V and 0 bases from J, the gap between germline ends came to 10 bases. The chain's CDR3 is CASATGATNEKLFF. The DNA for the CDR3 is TGTGCCAGCGCCACCGGGGCAACTAATGAAAAACTGTTTTTT.

This chain links TRBV5-6 with TRBJ2-7; D unresolved. This CDR3 is built from 13 residues. Germline V gives CDR1 SGHDT, CDR2 YYEEEE. Between the trimmed V and J ends, which lost 2 bases and 9 bases, there was a span of 15 bases. CDR3 in amino acids: CASSFGRRMWQYF. CDR3 DNA: TGTGCCAGCAGCTTTGGACGGCGCATGTGGCAGTACTTC. Variable domain in full (rest from reference TRBV5-6 and TRBJ2-7): DAGVTQSPTHLIKTRGQQVTLRCSPKSGHDTVSWYQQALGQGPQFIFQYYEEEERQRGNFPDRFSGHQFPNYSSELNVNALLLGDSALYLCASSFGRRMWQYFGPGTRLTVT.

Within the sample, this clonotype is medium-sized. The chain carries TRBV19 and TRBJ2-2; D may match TRBD1 or TRBD2 (5 bases each). Germline values: CDR1 LNHDA, CDR2 SQIVND (reference sequence). This CDR3 is 14 amino acids long. Trimming shortened V by 5 bases and J by 4 bases, and 11 bases separated the two germline ends. The CDR3 nucleotides read TGTGCCAGTAGTTCGGGACCCGGCACCGGGGAGCTGTTTTTT. It encodes CASSSGPGTGELFF.

This clonotype was seen many times. The gene calls are TRBV10-3 and TRBJ2-3; D might be TRBD1 or TRBD2, each matching 5 bases. Trimming left V 2 bases short and J 3 bases short, with 6 bases between. Germline CDR1 and CDR2: ENHRY and SYGVKD. There are 13 residues in the CDR3. This CDR3 is CAISEEGTDTQYF. The CDR3 DNA follows: TGTGCCATCAGTGAGGAGGGGACAGATACGCAGTATTTT.

This clonotype has just a few counts. V and J are TRBV7-9 and TRBJ2-1, with 7 nucleotides matching TRBD1. J lost 9 bases, V lost 5 bases, and 10 bases had no gene match. The CDR3 extends over 14 amino acids. Germline V gene sequence: CDR1 SEHNR, CDR2 FQNEAQ (reference sequence). The CDR3 coding sequence is TGTGCCAGCAGCAGCCCGACAGGGATCGCTGAGCAGTTCTTC. Encoded protein: CASSSPTGIAEQFF.

In its sample, this clonotype was seen many times. The rearrangement links TRBV18 to TRBJ1-5; possible D gene TRBD1, 5 bases. The ends were cut back, 3 bases at V and 3 bases at J, with 30 bases in the middle. CDR3 length: 21 residues. Germline V gene lookup returns CDR1 KGHSH and CDR2 LQKENI. The CDR3 nucleotides read TGTGCCAGCTCACCGATTCGCTTAGTCGGACTCTCTTTGGGGACCAATCAGCCCCAGCATTTT. Its protein is CASSPIRLVGLSLGTNQPQHF. Filled out from reference TRBV18 and TRBJ1-5, the complete variable domain reads NAGVMQNPRHLVRRRGQEARLRCSPMKGHSHVYWYRQLPEEGLKFMVYLQKENIIDESGMPKERFSAEFPKEGPSILRIQQVVRGDSAAYFCASSPIRLVGLSLGTNQPQHFGDGTRLSIL.

The gene calls are TRBV3-1 and TRBJ2-3; D is possibly TRBD1 (6 bases). V shed 1 base and J shed 6 bases, with 14 bases lying between them. Germline V gene lookup returns CDR1 LGHDT and CDR2 YNNKEL (reference sequence). The CDR3 is 15 residues long. The CDR3 protein is CASSQVAGQGDTQYF. The CDR3 DNA is TGTGCCAGCAGCCAAGTCGCGGGCCAGGGGGATACGCAGTATTTT.

This clonotype was seen only a few times. The chain combines TRBV5-6 with TRBJ2-3; D remains unclear. This CDR3 region has 13 residues. Trimming cost V 0 bases and J 6 bases, with 8 bases left between them. The V gene's germline CDR1 is SGHDT and CDR2 YYEEEE. The chain's CDR3 is CASSLVFRDTQYF. The CDR3, as DNA: TGTGCCAGCAGCTTGGTCTTTAGGGATACGCAGTATTTT.

The chain uses TRBV28 and TRBJ2-7; 7 bases match TRBD1. The CDR3 is made up of 13 amino acids. Germline-derived CDR1 and CDR2 are MDHEN and SYDVKM. J was trimmed by 4 bases and V by 5 bases; bases with no gene match: 5. The DNA of the CDR3 is TGTGCCAGCAGTCTGACAGGGAAATACGAGCAGTACTTC. This gives the protein CASSLTGKYEQYF.

This clonotype was seen only a few times. V is TRBV7-6 and J is TRBJ2-3; 9 bases line up with TRBD2. V shed 4 bases and J 2 bases; nucleotides not matched to a gene: 4. CDR1 and CDR2 (germline): SGHVS, FNYEAQ. This CDR3 comprises 15 residues. CDR3 sequence: CASSSERGDTDTQYF. CDR3 coding DNA: TGTGCCAGCAGCTCAGAGCGGGGGGACACAGATACGCAGTATTTT. Filled out from reference TRBV7-6 and TRBJ2-3, the complete variable domain reads GAGVSQSPRYKVTKRGQDVALRCDPISGHVSLYWYRQALGQGPEFLTYFNYEAQQDKSGLPNDRFSAERPEGSISTLTIQRTEQRDSAMYRCASSSERGDTDTQYFGPGTRLTVL.

This clonotype was seen ten or more times. The chain employs TRBV5-5 and TRBJ1-2; D possibly corresponds to TRBD1 (5 bases). Deletions cut 0 bases from V and 3 bases from J, with 12 bases between. This CDR3 has 15 amino acids. Germline V CDR1 and CDR2: SGHKS, YYEKEE (reference sequence). CDR3 loop: CASSLAQGLHYGYTF. DNA of the CDR3: TGTGCCAGCAGCTTGGCCCAGGGTTTGCACTATGGCTACACCTTC.

This clonotype was observed a handful of times. The chain links TRBV5-5 to TRBJ1-2, with D perhaps TRBD1 (6 bases). Trimming removed 0 bases from V and 4 bases from J, with 13 bases in between. Germline CDR1 SGHKS, CDR2 YYEKEE (reference sequence). This CDR3 comprises 15 residues. The DNA for the CDR3 is TGTGCCAGCAGCTTGGCTGGGGGGCGCTCCTATGGCTACACCTTC. Translation: CASSLAGGRSYGYTF.